A single sample is the source of the 17 T cell receptor beta chains below, sequenced in a study of cytomegalovirus exposure and HLA in healthy donors. Measured with immunoSEQ multiplex PCR; TCRdb has only the in-frame clones, and not every one. The sample has 220,000 or so clones, less than 90% seen once. Sequencing was performed on PBMCs. These TCRs come from a woman between 18 and 29 years old in good health and CMV-seronegative.

The chain is built from TRBV6-6 and TRBJ2-1; no firm D call. Deletions cut 2 bases from V and 2 bases from J, with 1 base between. The germline CDR1 and CDR2 sequences are MNHNY and SVGAGI (reference sequence). The CDR3 is 12 amino acids. The CDR3 region has the DNA TGTGCCAGCAGTTACGCCTACAATGAGCAGTTCTTC. Translated: CASSYAYNEQFF.

The chain has TRBV5-1 and TRBJ1-1; D might be TRBD1 (5 bases). The CDR3 consists of 15 residues. V was trimmed by 1 base and J by 4 bases, leaving 14 bases between them. The germline gives CDR1 SGHRS, CDR2 YFSETQ. The DNA of the CDR3 is TGCGCCAGCAGCTTGTACAGGCCCCAGGCCACTGAAGCTTTCTTT. This encodes CASSLYRPQATEAFF.

The V call is TRBV30, the J call TRBJ1-2; D ambiguous. This CDR3 region has 16 residues. Trimming pared 0 bases from V and 0 bases from J, leaving 14 bases between. Germline loops: CDR1 GTSNPN, CDR2 SVGIG (reference sequence). CDR3 DNA sequence: TGTGCCTGGAGTGTAGGCAGAATGTTCGCTAACTATGGCTACACCTTC. Protein: CAWSVGRMFANYGYTF. Full variable domain (outside the CDR3, taken from reference TRBV30 and TRBJ1-2): SQTIHQWPATLVQPVGSPLSLECTVEGTSNPNLYWYRQAAGRGLQLLFYSVGIGQISSEVPQNLSASRPQDRQFILSSKKLLLSDSGFYLCAWSVGRMFANYGYTFGSGTRLTVV.

The chain couples TRBV11-2 to TRBJ2-7; D uncertain. V lost 3 bases and J lost 2, with 11 bases in between. This CDR3 contains 14 residues. The germline CDR1 and CDR2 sequences are SGHAT and FQNNGV. The CDR3 DNA reads TGTGCCAGCAGCTTGGCAGGCCCTGCCTACGAGCAGTACTTC. Translation gives CASSLAGPAYEQYF.

In its sample, this clone was seen a few times. The CDR3 DNA sequence: TGTGCCAGCAGTACGGACGGAAGAACTGAAGCTTTCTTT. It translates to CASSTDGRTEAFF. This chain links TRBV7-3 with TRBJ1-1, with no clear D. CDR1 and CDR2 (germline): SGHTA, FQGTGA. The length of the CDR3 is 13 residues. V lost 6 bases and J lost 5, with 13 bases in between.

The gene calls are TRBV27 and TRBJ2-6, with D tentatively TRBD1 (6 bases). V was pared by 2 bases and J by 1 base, with 6 bases between. The CDR3 totals 15 residues. Looked up from germline, CDR1 is MNHEY and CDR2 is SMNVEV (reference sequence). The CDR3 protein is CASSLTGSGANVLTF. In DNA form, the CDR3 reads TGTGCCAGCAGTTTAACAGGGTCTGGGGCCAACGTCCTGACTTTC.

The chain recombines TRBV11-2 with TRBJ1-2; TRBD1 is a possible D gene (5 bases). This CDR3 region has 11 residues. CDR1 is SGHAT, CDR2 FQNNGV, per germline. V lost 3 bases and J lost 14, with 13 bases in between. The CDR3 bases are TGTGCCAGCAGCTTCGGGTCCGAGGGGACCTTC. Translating it yields CASSFGSEGTF.

The gene calls are TRBV29-1 and TRBJ2-1; TRBD1 matches at 12 bases. Germline V gene data show CDR1 as SQVTM and CDR2 as ANQGSEA. Unmatched junction bases numbered 15, after V lost 1 base and J lost 2 bases. The CDR3 is 20 residues long. The CDR3 reads CSVEVKNPGQGANAYNEQFF. In nucleotides, the CDR3 is TGCAGCGTTGAAGTGAAAAACCCGGGACAGGGGGCGAATGCCTACAATGAGCAGTTCTTC.

The chain carries TRBV27 and TRBJ1-2; TRBD1 is a possible D gene (5 bases). The CDR3 runs to 14 residues. Germline lookup yields CDR1 MNHEY and CDR2 SMNVEV (reference sequence). V was clipped by 6 bases and J by 8 bases, with 19 bases between them. The CDR3 sequence is CASSIGGTFGGYTF. The CDR3 DNA is TGTGCCAGCAGCATAGGTGGGACCTTCGGGGGCTACACCTTC.

V is TRBV29-1 and J is TRBJ2-7; D unclear. V was pared by 6 bases and J by 2 bases, with 14 bases between. The CDR3 covers 13 residues. Germline CDR1 reads SQVTM; CDR2 reads ANQGSEA. The CDR3 sequence: CSVAGQEAYEQYF. In DNA, the CDR3 is TGCAGCGTGGCCGGCCAGGAAGCCTACGAGCAGTACTTC.

This chain joins TRBV5-5 and TRBJ2-7; 10 bases agree with TRBD2. Losses at the gene ends were 5 bases for V and 5 bases for J; bases not matched to a gene: 13. This CDR3 contains 16 residues. Germline CDR1 SGHKS, CDR2 YYEKEE (reference sequence). The chain's CDR3 is CASSSETLAGVNEQYF. CDR3 in DNA: TGTGCCAGCAGTTCCGAGACCCTAGCGGGAGTTAACGAGCAGTACTTC.

V usage is TRBV29-1 and J usage is TRBJ1-1; no definite D call. Trimming shortened V by 3 bases and J by 4 bases, and 12 bases separated the two germline ends. There are 13 residues in the CDR3. Per germline, CDR1 SQVTM and CDR2 ANQGSEA. The CDR3 bases are TGCAGCGTTGATGGAGGCGGGGTCACTGAAGCTTTCTTT. Translation gives CSVDGGGVTEAFF.

The V gene is TRBV5-5, the J gene TRBJ1-1; D is unclear. V lost 4 bases and J 1 base, leaving 5 bases between the germline ends. CDR3 size: 12 residues. Germline CDR1 is SGHKS and CDR2 is YYEKEE (reference sequence). CDR3 nucleotides: TGTGCCAGCAGCCCACAGAACACTGAAGCTTTCTTT. The encoded protein is CASSPQNTEAFF.

The CDR3 DNA is TGTGCCAGCAGTTACGGAGCGGGAGGGAACCCAGATACGCAGTATTTT. Amino acid sequence: CASSYGAGGNPDTQYF. V gene TRBV6-6 combines with J gene TRBJ2-3; TRBD2 matches 10 bases. CDR1 and CDR2 (germline): MNHNY, SVGAGI (reference sequence). The CDR3 has 16 residues. Trimming at V came to 2 bases and at J to 4 bases, leaving 6 bases not matched to a gene.

This sequence joins TRBV6-1 and TRBJ1-5; D unresolved. This CDR3 region has 13 residues. Trimming pared 0 bases from V and 5 bases from J, leaving 5 bases between. In germline, CDR1 is MNHNS, CDR2 SASEGT. This CDR3 is CASSEAVYQPQHF. DNA for the CDR3: TGTGCCAGCAGTGAAGCGGTATATCAGCCCCAGCATTTT.

CDR3 bases: TGTGCCAGCAGCCGACAGGGGAACAATCAGCCCCAGCATTTT. Its translation: CASSRQGNNQPQHF. This chain uses TRBV27 with TRBJ1-5; 8 bases align to TRBD1. V shed 6 bases and J 3 bases; nucleotides not matched to a gene: 4. The germline CDR1 and CDR2 sequences are MNHEY and SMNVEV (reference sequence). This CDR3 is built from 14 residues.

This clone was seen a single time. The rearrangement joins TRBV19 to TRBJ2-1; no firm D call. The germline V gene has CDR1 LNHDA and CDR2 SQIVND (reference sequence). This CDR3 region has 12 residues. The ends were cut back, 5 bases at V and 4 bases at J, with 6 bases in the middle. DNA for the CDR3: TGTGCCAGTAGTCCAGGTTACAATGAGCAGTTCTTC. It codes for CASSPGYNEQFF.